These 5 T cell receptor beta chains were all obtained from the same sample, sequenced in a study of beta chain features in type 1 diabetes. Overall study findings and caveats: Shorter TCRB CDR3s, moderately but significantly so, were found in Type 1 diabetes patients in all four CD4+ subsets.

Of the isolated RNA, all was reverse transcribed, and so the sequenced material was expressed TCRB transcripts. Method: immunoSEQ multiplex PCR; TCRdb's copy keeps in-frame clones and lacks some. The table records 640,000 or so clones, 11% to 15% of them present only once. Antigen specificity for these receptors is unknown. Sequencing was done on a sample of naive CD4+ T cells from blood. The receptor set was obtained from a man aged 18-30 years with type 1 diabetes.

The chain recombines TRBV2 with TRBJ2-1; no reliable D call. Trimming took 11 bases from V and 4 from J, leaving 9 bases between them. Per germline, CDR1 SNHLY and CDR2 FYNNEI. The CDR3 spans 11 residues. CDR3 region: CAFTLYNEQFF. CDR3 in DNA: TGTGCCTTCACATTATACAATGAGCAGTTCTTC.

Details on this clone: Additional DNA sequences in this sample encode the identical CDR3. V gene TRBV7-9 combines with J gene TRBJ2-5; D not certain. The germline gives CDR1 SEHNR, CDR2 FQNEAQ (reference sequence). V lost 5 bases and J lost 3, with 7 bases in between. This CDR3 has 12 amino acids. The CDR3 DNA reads TGTGCCAGCAGCCCCACGGAAGAGACCCAGTACTTC. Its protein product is CASSPTEETQYF.

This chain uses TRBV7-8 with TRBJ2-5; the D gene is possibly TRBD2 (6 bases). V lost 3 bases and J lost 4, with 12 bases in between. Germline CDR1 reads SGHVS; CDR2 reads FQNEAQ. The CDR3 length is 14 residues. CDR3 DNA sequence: TGTGCCAGCAGCTTGCTTGCGGGGTTAGAGACCCAGTACTTC. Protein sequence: CASSLLAGLETQYF.

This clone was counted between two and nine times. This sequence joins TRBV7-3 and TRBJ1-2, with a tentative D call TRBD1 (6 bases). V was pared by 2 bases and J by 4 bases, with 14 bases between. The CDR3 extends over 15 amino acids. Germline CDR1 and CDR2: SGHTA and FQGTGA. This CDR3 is CASSLDSTGRYGYTF. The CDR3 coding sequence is TGTGCCAGCAGCTTAGATTCAACAGGGCGCTATGGCTACACCTTC.

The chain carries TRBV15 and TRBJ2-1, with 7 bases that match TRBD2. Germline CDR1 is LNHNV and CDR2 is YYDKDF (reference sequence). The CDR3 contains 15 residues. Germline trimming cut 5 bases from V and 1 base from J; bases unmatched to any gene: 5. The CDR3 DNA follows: TGTGCCACCAGCCCTAGCGGACTGTCCTACAATGAGCAGTTCTTC. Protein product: CATSPSGLSYNEQFF.